Listed below are T cell receptor beta chains from one sample, sequenced in a study of cytomegalovirus exposure and HLA in healthy donors. Profiled with immunoSEQ multiplex PCR; TCRdb holds only in-frame clones, not every one. The sample carries around 150,000 clones, roughly 77% recorded once. The sequencing sample was made of PBMCs. The receptors originated from a human donor in good health. The CDR3 runs from the conserved cysteine through the conserved F or W. A D gene is named only where the DNA matches it firmly. Only some rows state a clone size, as once, few, many or a class for expanded clones.

size	V	J	D	CDR3	DNA
few	TRBV9	TRBJ1-6	NA	CASSPDNSPLHF	TGTGCCAGCAGCCCCGATAATTCACCCCTCCACTTT
NA	TRBV30	TRBJ1-1	NA	CAWSVQAGYTEAFF	TGTGCCTGGAGTGTACAGGCAGGTTACACTGAAGCTTTCTTT
NA	TRBV5-1	TRBJ2-3	NA	CASSIAKYTLGARDTQYF	TGCGCCAGCAGCATTGCCAAATATACTTTAGGGGCCCGGGATACGCAGTATTTT
NA	TRBV14	TRBJ2-6	NA	CASSPQVSGANVLTF	TGTGCCAGCAGCCCACAGGTCTCTGGGGCCAACGTCCTGACTTTC
NA	TRBV2	TRBJ2-7	NA	CASSEYTGSPSYEQYF	TGTGCCAGCAGTGAATATACGGGTTCCCCCTCCTACGAGCAGTACTTC
NA	TRBV5-5	TRBJ1-4	NA	CASSLVLINEKLFF	TGTGCCAGCAGCTTGGTACTCATTAATGAAAAACTGTTTTTT
NA	TRBV6-5	TRBJ1-6	NA	CASSYSSAISPLHF	TGTGCCAGCAGTTACTCGAGTGCGATCTCACCCCTCCACTTT
few	TRBV5-8	TRBJ2-2	NA	CASSFRPRGTGELFF	TGTGCCAGCAGCTTCCGACCAAGGGGAACCGGGGAGCTGTTTTTT
NA	TRBV5-1	TRBJ1-2	NA	CASSLTVEANYGYTF	TGCGCCAGCAGCCTGACAGTTGAAGCTAACTATGGCTACACCTTC
NA	TRBV6-5	TRBJ1-2	TRBD1	CASSVGQGGYGYTF	TGTGCCAGCAGTGTGGGACAGGGTGGCTATGGCTACACCTTC
NA	TRBV6-1	TRBJ1-1	TRBD1	CASSEGQGLSTEAFF	TGTGCCAGCAGTGAAGGACAGGGGTTGAGCACTGAAGCTTTCTTT
NA	TRBV5-1	TRBJ2-3	NA	CASSLGERTDTQYF	TGCGCCAGCAGCTTGGGCGAGAGAACAGATACGCAGTATTTT
NA	TRBV10-3	TRBJ2-5	TRBD2	CAISEPSGGAPGTQYF	TGTGCCATCAGTGAGCCGTCCGGGGGGGCCCCAGGGACCCAGTACTTC
few	TRBV9	TRBJ1-1	NA	CASSPPGSRTEAFF	TGTGCCAGCAGCCCACCGGGGTCGAGGACTGAAGCTTTCTTT
NA	TRBV4-2	TRBJ1-5	NA	CASSQDPTQPQHF	TGTGCCAGCAGCCAAGATCCGACACAGCCCCAGCATTTT
NA	TRBV5-1	TRBJ2-5	NA	CASSGYSQGTRQETQYF	TGCGCCAGCAGCGGATATTCTCAGGGGACCCGCCAAGAGACCCAGTACTTC
NA	TRBV19	TRBJ1-1	NA	CASRDTAPNTEAFF	TGTGCCAGTAGGGATACAGCCCCGAACACTGAAGCTTTCTTT
NA	TRBV29-1	TRBJ1-2	TRBD1	CSVETTGGTTNYGYTF	TGCAGCGTTGAAACGACAGGGGGAACGACTAACTATGGCTACACCTTC
NA	TRBV6-1	TRBJ2-3	NA	CASSLGVGSTDTQYF	TGTGCCAGCAGCCTAGGGGTGGGAAGCACAGATACGCAGTATTTT
NA	TRBV7-3	TRBJ2-5	TRBD1	CASSHRDRGAMIETQYF	TGTGCCAGCAGCCACCGGGACAGGGGGGCCATGATAGAGACCCAGTACTTC
few	TRBV25-1	TRBJ2-7	TRBD2	CASSERTSGLYEQYF	TGTGCCAGCAGTGAAAGGACTAGCGGGTTGTACGAGCAGTACTTC
NA	TRBV7-2	TRBJ2-7	TRBD2	CASSPGGRGWGEQYF	TGTGCCAGCAGCCCGGGCGGGAGGGGGTGGGGGGAGCAGTACTTC
NA	TRBV27	TRBJ2-7	TRBD2	CASSLGGLAVEQYF	TGTGCCAGCAGTTTAGGGGGACTAGCTGTCGAGCAGTACTTC
NA	TRBV4-1	TRBJ1-1	NA	CASSPQQRTNTEAFF	TGCGCCAGCAGCCCCCAACAGAGAACGAACACTGAAGCTTTCTTT
once	TRBV19	TRBJ2-1	TRBD2	CASSIHRREPGESNEQFF	TGTGCCAGTAGTATACATCGGCGGGAGCCCGGAGAGTCCAATGAGCAGTTCTTC
few	TRBV19	TRBJ1-1	NA	CASSRPLGGENTEAFF	TGTGCCAGTAGTAGGCCCCTCGGGGGGGAAAACACTGAAGCTTTCTTT
NA	TRBV14	TRBJ1-6	TRBD1	CASSQDKGAGVQSPLHF	TGTGCCAGCAGCCAAGATAAGGGGGCAGGGGTACAGTCACCCCTCCACTTT
NA	TRBV28	TRBJ2-2	NA	CASNGGTGELFF	TGTGCCAGCAACGGGGGTACCGGGGAGCTGTTTTTT
NA	TRBV27	TRBJ2-2	NA	CASSHWGVGDTGELFF	TGTGCCAGCAGTCATTGGGGGGTAGGTGACACCGGGGAGCTGTTTTTT
NA	TRBV2	TRBJ2-1	TRBD2	CASSEGLAGGNEQFF	TGTGCCAGCAGTGAGGGCCTAGCGGGAGGGAATGAGCAGTTCTTC
NA	TRBV18	TRBJ2-7	NA	CASSTRAAEGEQYF	TGTGCCAGCTCCACCCGAGCGGCTGAAGGAGAGCAGTACTTC
NA	TRBV19	TRBJ2-7	TRBD2	CASSMARLAGLGSAEQYF	TGTGCCAGTAGTATGGCTCGGCTAGCGGGACTCGGTTCTGCCGAGCAGTACTTC
NA	TRBV7-2	TRBJ2-5	TRBD1	CASSWDRETQYF	TGTGCCAGCAGCTGGGACAGGGAGACCCAGTACTTC
NA	TRBV9	TRBJ2-7	TRBD2	CASSPRTSDSYEQYF	TGTGCCAGCAGCCCCCGGACTAGCGACTCCTACGAGCAGTACTTC
NA	TRBV28	TRBJ1-4	NA	CASASQVWEKLFF	TGTGCCAGCGCTTCTCAGGTCTGGGAAAAACTGTTTTTT
NA	TRBV11-2	TRBJ1-1	NA	CASSLDLWGGGNTEAFF	TGTGCCAGCAGCTTAGATCTCTGGGGCGGCGGGAACACTGAAGCTTTCTTT
once	TRBV28	TRBJ2-7	NA	CASQEQGNYEQYF	TGTGCCAGCCAAGAACAGGGTAACTACGAGCAGTACTTC
NA	TRBV28	TRBJ1-2	TRBD1	CASRRGTGGYTF	TGTGCCAGCAGGCGAGGGACAGGGGGCTACACCTTC
NA	TRBV7-9	TRBJ2-7	NA	CASSPEVQRHEQYF	TGTGCCAGCAGCCCCGAAGTCCAGCGCCACGAGCAGTACTTC
NA	TRBV30	TRBJ1-1	NA	CAWTLTAEAFF	TGTGCCTGGACGTTGACTGCTGAAGCTTTCTTT
NA	TRBV30	TRBJ1-1	TRBD1	CAWSRGGHTEAFF	TGTGCCTGGAGCCGAGGGGGCCACACTGAAGCTTTCTTT
NA	TRBV27	TRBJ2-2	TRBD1	CASRPGQRATGELFF	TGTGCCAGCAGACCGGGACAGAGAGCCACCGGGGAGCTGTTTTTT
NA	TRBV4-1	TRBJ2-2	TRBD1	CASSHGQGSTGELFF	TGCGCCAGCAGCCACGGACAGGGTAGCACCGGGGAGCTGTTTTTT